This entry concerns a single T cell receptor (beta chain). This sample is drawn from a study of blood T cell repertoires in COVID-19. Study-wide background: Donors in the United States, Italy and Spain gave samples during acute or convalescent COVID-19. Sample material is recorded as cDNA or gDNA derived from T cells, B-cell-depleted T cells, or PBMCs.

Germline V CDR1 and CDR2: SGHKS, YYEKEE (reference sequence). V was pared by 2 bases and J by 2 bases, with 10 bases between. The CDR3 length is 14 residues. In the authors' methods: How many nucleated cells were present was estimated from reference gene primer amplification. Sequencing used immunoSEQ multiplex PCR; TCRdb keeps in-frame clones, though not all of them. That table supplies the V and J calls and clone size; D and trimming were determined from the DNA. The table includes approximately 250,000 clones, approximately 86% detected once. Sequencing was carried out using peripheral blood. The clonotype was recovered from a human donor in a cohort sampled during active COVID-19. This chain connects TRBV5-5 to TRBJ2-5, with D possibly matching TRBD2 (5 bases). This CDR3 is CASSFRGYQETQYF. The DNA for the CDR3 is TGTGCCAGCAGCTTCCGGGGATATCAAGAGACCCAGTACTTC. The full variable domain, its missing parts supplied by reference TRBV5-5 and TRBJ2-5, is DAGVTQSPTHLIKTRGQQVTLRCSPISGHKSVSWYQQVLGQGPQFIFQYYEKEERGRGNFPDRFSARQFPNYSSELNVNALLLGDSALYLCASSFRGYQETQYFGPGTRLLVL.